A single sample gave rise to the 16 T cell receptor beta chains below, sequenced in a study of blood T cell repertoires in COVID-19. Repertoires were generated with immunoSEQ multiplex PCR, while TCRdb's copy carries only in-frame clones and drops some. The sample has around 250,000 clones, around 78% seen once. The sequenced sample was peripheral blood. These receptors originate from a man between 60 and 75 years old who had recovered from COVID-19.

The rearrangement links TRBV14 to TRBJ2-7; 13 bases are a match to TRBD2. J lost 0 bases, V lost 3 bases, and 11 bases had no gene match. The CDR3 covers 19 residues. Per the germline V gene, CDR1 is SGHDN and CDR2 is FVKESK. The CDR3 sequence: CASSQGGLAGVRSSYEQYF. CDR3 sequence (DNA): TGTGCCAGCAGCCAGGGAGGACTAGCGGGGGTTCGGAGCTCCTACGAGCAGTACTTC.

This clone appeared a few times. The chain uses TRBV19 and TRBJ1-5, with 7 bases lining up with TRBD1. CDR1 is LNHDA and CDR2 is SQIVND in the germline V gene (reference sequence). Unmatched junction bases numbered 9, after V lost 10 bases and J lost 3 bases. The CDR3 runs to 14 residues. The CDR3 DNA sequence: TGTGCCACCAGGAGGACAGGCCCCAATCAGCCCCAGCATTTT. It specifies CATRRTGPNQPQHF. The full variable domain, rest sourced from reference TRBV19 and TRBJ1-5, is DGGITQSPKYLFRKEGQNVTLSCEQNLNHDAMYWYRQDPGQGLRLIYYSQIVNDFQKGDIAEGYSVSREKKESFPLTVTSAQKNPTAFYLCATRRTGPNQPQHFGDGTRLSIL.

This rearrangement joins TRBV5-6 to TRBJ2-7; 7 bases fit TRBD2. Trimming took 4 bases from V and 2 from J; bases not matched to a gene: 6. The germline CDR1 and CDR2 sequences are SGHDT and YYEEEE. The CDR3 is 14 amino acids. The CDR3 protein is CASSPTGTTYEQYF. In nucleotides, the CDR3 is TGTGCCAGCAGCCCCACCGGGACTACCTACGAGCAGTACTTC.

The V and J genes are TRBV5-1 and TRBJ2-2, with 12 positions matching TRBD1. Germline CDR1 is SGHRS and CDR2 is YFSETQ. CDR3 length: 15 amino acids. Germline trimming cut 4 bases from V and 5 bases from J; bases unmatched to any gene: 3. The CDR3 here is CASSRDRGPTGELFF. The CDR3 nucleotides are TGCGCCAGCAGCCGGGACAGGGGGCCGACCGGGGAGCTGTTTTTT.

The genes are TRBV18 and TRBJ2-1; TRBD2 matches 9 bases. This CDR3 has 16 amino acids. Germline loops: CDR1 KGHSH, CDR2 LQKENI. V lost 5 bases, J lost 9 bases, and 14 bases stayed unmatched. The CDR3 region is CASSVGTSRGQGEQFF. CDR3 sequence (DNA): TGTGCCAGCTCAGTCGGGACTAGCCGAGGCCAAGGTGAGCAGTTCTTC.

V is TRBV7-2 and J is TRBJ2-7, with 11 nucleotides matching TRBD2. This CDR3 has 15 residues. The trim removed 5 bases at V and 3 bases at J, leaving 6 bases unmatched. The germline CDR1 and CDR2 sequences are SGHTA and FQGNSA. The CDR3 nucleotides are TGTGCCAGCAGCGTCACTAGCGGGAGTATCTACGAGCAGTACTTC. It codes for CASSVTSGSIYEQYF.

This chain connects TRBV28 to TRBJ2-2; D might be TRBD2 (6 bases). Trimming stripped 5 bases from V and 7 bases from J, with 23 bases between. The CDR3 spans 17 residues. CDR1 MDHEN and CDR2 SYDVKM come from the germline V gene. The CDR3 coding sequence is TGTGCCAGCAGTCCCCCTCGACTCGGCTTGGGGGGCGGGGAGCTGTTTTTT. Translation: CASSPPRLGLGGGELFF. The whole variable domain, filled in from reference TRBV28 and TRBJ2-2, reads DVKVTQSSRYLVKRTGEKVFLECVQDMDHENMFWYRQDPGLGLRLIYFSYDVKMKEKGDIPEGYSVSREKKERFSLILESASTNQTSMYLCASSPPRLGLGGGELFFGEGSRLTVL.

J is TRBJ1-5 and V is TRBV7-3, with 7 bases fitting TRBD1. Trimming at V came to 4 bases and at J to 2 bases, leaving 5 bases not matched to a gene. This CDR3 comprises 15 residues. CDR1 and CDR2 from the germline V gene are SGHTA and FQGTGA. CDR3 amino acids: CASSSTGEGNQPQHF. In nucleotides, the CDR3 is TGTGCCAGCAGCTCCACAGGGGAGGGCAATCAGCCCCAGCATTTT. The full variable domain, completed using reference TRBV7-3 and TRBJ1-5, is GAGVSQTPSNKVTEKGKYVELRCDPISGHTALYWYRQSLGQGPEFLIYFQGTGAADDSGLPNDRFFAVRPEGSVSTLKIQRTERGDSAVYLCASSSTGEGNQPQHFGDGTRLSIL.

The rearrangement links TRBV5-1 to TRBJ2-3; possibly TRBD2 for D (5 bases). Trimming removed 0 bases from V and 4 bases from J, with 15 bases in between. Germline-derived CDR1 and CDR2 are SGHRS and YFSETQ. The CDR3 length is 16 residues. Here the CDR3 DNA reads TGCGCCAGCAGCTTGGACCCACCCACGGGGTCAGATACGCAGTATTTT. Its translation: CASSLDPPTGSDTQYF.

The V call is TRBV24-1, the J call TRBJ1-5; 10 nucleotides agree with TRBD1. Germline lookup yields CDR1 KGHDR and CDR2 SFDVKD. The CDR3 has 15 residues. Trimming removed 4 bases from V and 7 bases from J; junction bases left unmatched: 6. CDR3 loop: CATSEGQGSRQPQHF. CDR3 sequence (DNA): TGTGCCACCAGTGAGGGACAGGGGAGCAGGCAGCCCCAGCATTTT.

The genes are TRBV5-1 and TRBJ2-3; possible D gene TRBD2, 6 bases. In germline, CDR1 is SGHRS, CDR2 YFSETQ. CDR3 length: 15 amino acids. V shed 4 bases and J shed 0 bases, with 12 bases lying between them. CDR3 sequence (DNA): TGCGCCAGCAGCGCGGGACTTCAGAGCACAGATACGCAGTATTTT. Encoded protein: CASSAGLQSTDTQYF.

The V and J genes are TRBV28 and TRBJ2-7; 16 positions match TRBD2. CDR3 length: 17 amino acids. CDR1 is MDHEN, CDR2 SYDVKM, per germline. V shed 5 bases and J 0 bases; nucleotides not matched to a gene: 4. The chain's CDR3 is CASSTGTSGRASYEQYF. DNA of the CDR3: TGTGCCAGCAGTACCGGGACTAGCGGGAGGGCCTCCTACGAGCAGTACTTC.

The J gene is TRBJ2-5, the V gene TRBV7-9, with 10 bases identical to TRBD1. The CDR3 is 15 amino acids. Germline values: CDR1 SEHNR, CDR2 FQNEAQ (reference sequence). Trimming removed 1 base from V and 3 bases from J; junction bases left unmatched: 2. In nucleotides, the CDR3 is TGTGCCAGCAGCTTAGTGGGACAGGGGAAAGAGACCCAGTACTTC. Its protein is CASSLVGQGKETQYF.

The V and J genes are TRBV9 and TRBJ1-2, with D possibly matching TRBD1 (6 bases). Germline V gene lookup returns CDR1 SGDLS and CDR2 YYNGEE. Trimming cost V 0 bases and J 3 bases, with 18 bases left between them. The CDR3 is made up of 17 amino acids. The CDR3 nucleotides are TGTGCCAGCAGCGTAGGGGTGTCCATCGGACAGCACTATGGCTACACCTTC. This gives the protein CASSVGVSIGQHYGYTF.

This chain connects TRBV6-5 to TRBJ1-2, with D possibly TRBD1 on 6 matching bases. Germline-derived CDR1 and CDR2 are MNHEY and SVGAGI. Trimming removed 7 bases at V and 2 bases at J, with 17 bases between. The CDR3 sequence is 15 residues long. The CDR3 is CASTPADSGNYGYTF. In DNA, the CDR3 is TGTGCCAGCACTCCGGCGGACAGTGGGAACTATGGCTACACCTTC.

This clone was observed a single time. This rearrangement joins TRBV4-1 to TRBJ1-6; TRBD1 agrees at 7 bases. From germline, CDR1 is MGHRA and CDR2 YSYEKL. After removal of 0 bases from V and 0 bases from J, the junction contained 8 bases not matched to a gene. This CDR3 contains 19 residues. The CDR3 DNA is TGCGCCAGCAGCCAAGAGGGTAGCAGGGACAGCTCCTATAATTCACCCCTCCACTTT. Protein: CASSQEGSRDSSYNSPLHF.